This TCR beta chain was sequenced during a study of cytomegalovirus exposure and HLA in healthy donors. Overall study: The roughly 120 validation repertoires matched the approximately 670 first-cohort repertoires in platform, a later analysis reported.

The study drew the donors from its approximately 130-subject validation cohort, separate from the roughly 710-subject first cohort. Trimming took off 3 bases at V and 4 bases at J, with 8 bases between the two ends. Germline V lookup: CDR1 SGDLS, CDR2 YYNGEE. The CDR3 sequence is 13 residues long. The protocol was immunoSEQ multiplex PCR, while the TCRdb copy is restricted to in-frame clones and leaves out a portion. Of 180,000 or so clones in the sample, roughly 86% were seen once. Broader study findings: Rarity marked most TCR sequences, yet some public TCRs occurred in many donors. Associated with cytomegalovirus, according to the listing, were 150 to 200 TCR beta chains.

As concerns this clone: Its antigen is not known.

The source of this sequence is a man aged 25 to 45 in good health and CMV-seropositive. Input material: PBMCs. The V and J genes are TRBV9 and TRBJ2-1; possible D gene TRBD1, 6 bases. Here the CDR3 reads CASSAGQYNEQFF. CDR3 DNA sequence: TGTGCCAGCAGCGCCGGACAGTACAATGAGCAGTTCTTC.